These 4 T cell receptor beta chains were sequenced from one sample in a study of monozygotic twins with inflammatory bowel disease (dated by TCRdb to between 2018 and 2020). Receptors were amplified or captured by 5' RACE. This sample was sequenced with an Illumina HiSeq 2500. TCRdb reprocessed the reads, so every CDR3 protein sequence counts as one entry and DNA is not shown. The table for this sample lists just over 300,000 distinct CDR3 sequences. The biggest ten clones account for 5.6% of the sample. The specimen was blood. The origin of the receptors is a human donor with ulcerative colitis or Crohn's disease, or a healthy co-twin of an affected twin (not recorded which).

J is TRBJ2-2 and V is TRBV10-3; TCRdb proposes TRBD2, but this gene call is untestable without DNA. The germline gives CDR1 ENHRY, CDR2 SYGVKD. The length of the CDR3 is 16 residues. The chain's CDR3 is CAISENRGGAAGELFF.

The J gene is TRBJ1-4, the V gene TRBV12-3 or TRBV12-4; TCRdb's D call, TRBD1, is unchecked because there is no DNA. This CDR3 spans 12 amino acids. CDR3 protein: CASRQGNEKLFF.

The CDR3 spells CASSQGGVVTDTQYF. The V gene is TRBV4-2, the J gene TRBJ2-3; the TCRdb D gene call, TRBD1, has no DNA to confirm it. Per the germline V gene, CDR1 is LGHNA and CDR2 is YNFKEQ. The CDR3 runs to 15 residues.

V is TRBV5-1 and J is TRBJ2-1; TCRdb's D call, TRBD1, is unchecked because there is no DNA. CDR1 is SGHRS, CDR2 YFSETQ, per germline. This CDR3 is 16 amino acids long. CDR3: CASSLVRTGGPNEQFF.